This T cell receptor (beta chain) originates from a study of T cell changes during pregnancy in multiple sclerosis. Using immunoSEQ multiplex PCR, the repertoire was profiled, and TCRdb retains in-frame clones only, with some absent. The sample includes tens of thousands of clones, roughly 90% of them seen just once. The V and J ends lost 3 bases and 2 bases respectively, with 14 bases between them. This CDR3 comprises 15 residues. In germline, CDR1 is KGHSH, CDR2 LQKENI. The sequenced sample was peripheral blood, obtained after pregnancy. The chain combines TRBV18 with TRBJ2-7; possibly TRBD1 for D (6 bases). This TCR was sampled from a female donor in good health, enrolled as a control in a pregnancy study. Written as DNA, the CDR3 is TGTGCCAGCTCACCCCCGACAGGTGCCCCCTACGAGCAGTACTTC. It specifies CASSPPTGAPYEQYF.